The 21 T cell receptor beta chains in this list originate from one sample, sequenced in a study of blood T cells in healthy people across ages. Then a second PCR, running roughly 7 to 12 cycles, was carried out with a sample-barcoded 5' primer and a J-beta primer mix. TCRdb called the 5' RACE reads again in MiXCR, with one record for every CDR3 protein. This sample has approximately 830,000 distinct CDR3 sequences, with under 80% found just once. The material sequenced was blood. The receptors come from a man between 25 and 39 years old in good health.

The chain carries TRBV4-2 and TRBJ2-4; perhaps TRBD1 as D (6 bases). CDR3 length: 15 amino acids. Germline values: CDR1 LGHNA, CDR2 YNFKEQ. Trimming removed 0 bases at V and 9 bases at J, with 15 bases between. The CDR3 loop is CASSQDLDQGSIQYF. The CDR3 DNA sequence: TGTGCCAGCAGCCAAGATCTTGACCAGGGGAGCATTCAGTACTTC.

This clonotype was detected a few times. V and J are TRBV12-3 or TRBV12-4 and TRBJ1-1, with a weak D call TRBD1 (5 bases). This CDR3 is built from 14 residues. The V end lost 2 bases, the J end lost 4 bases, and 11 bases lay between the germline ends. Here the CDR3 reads CASSLRGGVTEAFF. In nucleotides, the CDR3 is TGTGCCAGCAGTTTAAGGGGAGGCGTCACTGAAGCTTTCTTT.

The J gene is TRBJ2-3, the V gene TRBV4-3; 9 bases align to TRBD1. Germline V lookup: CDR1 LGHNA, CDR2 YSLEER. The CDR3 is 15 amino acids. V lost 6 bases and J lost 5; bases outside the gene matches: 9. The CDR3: CASSKQGASKDTQYF. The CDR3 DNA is TGCGCCAGCAGTAAACAGGGGGCCTCGAAAGATACGCAGTATTTT.

CDR3 amino acids: CASSLGEGGLAYEQFF. In DNA, the CDR3 is TGTGCCAGCAGCTTAGGCGAGGGGGGACTAGCGTATGAGCAGTTCTTC. The rearrangement joins TRBV7-2 to TRBJ2-1; 10 bases fit TRBD2. Germline CDR1 reads SGHTA; CDR2 reads FQGNSA. V gave up 1 base and J gave up 8 bases; unmatched junction bases: 8. The CDR3 sequence is 16 residues long.

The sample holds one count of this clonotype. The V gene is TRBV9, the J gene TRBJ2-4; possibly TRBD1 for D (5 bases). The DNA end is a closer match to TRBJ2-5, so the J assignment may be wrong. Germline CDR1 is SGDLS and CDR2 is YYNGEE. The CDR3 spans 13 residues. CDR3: CASSVIGQGTQYF. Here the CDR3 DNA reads TGTGCCAGCAGCGTAATAGGGCAGGGGACCCAGTACTTC.

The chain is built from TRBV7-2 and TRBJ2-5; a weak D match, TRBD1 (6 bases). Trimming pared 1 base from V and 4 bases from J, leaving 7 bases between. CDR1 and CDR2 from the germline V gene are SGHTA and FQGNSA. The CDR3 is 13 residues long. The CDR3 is CASSLVRGETQYF. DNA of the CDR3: TGTGCCAGCAGCTTAGTCAGGGGAGAGACCCAGTACTTC.

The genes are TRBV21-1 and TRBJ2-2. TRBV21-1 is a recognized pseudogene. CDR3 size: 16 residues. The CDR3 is CASSKEPKRRTGELFF. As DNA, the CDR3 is TGTGCCAGCAGCAAAGAACCTAAAAGACGGACCGGGGAGCTGTTTTTT.

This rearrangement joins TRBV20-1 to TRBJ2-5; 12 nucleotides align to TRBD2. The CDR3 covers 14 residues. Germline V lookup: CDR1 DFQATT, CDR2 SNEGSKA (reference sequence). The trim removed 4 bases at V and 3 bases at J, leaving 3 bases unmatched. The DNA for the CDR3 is TGCAGTGCTACCCGGACTAGCGGGGAAGAGACCCAGTACTTC. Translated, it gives CSATRTSGEETQYF.

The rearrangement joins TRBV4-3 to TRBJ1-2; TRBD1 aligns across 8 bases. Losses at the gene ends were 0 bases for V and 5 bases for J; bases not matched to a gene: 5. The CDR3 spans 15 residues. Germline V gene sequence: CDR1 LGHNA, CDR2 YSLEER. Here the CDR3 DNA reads TGCGCCAGCAGCCAAGAAGGGACAGGACCTTATGGCTACACCTTC. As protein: CASSQEGTGPYGYTF.

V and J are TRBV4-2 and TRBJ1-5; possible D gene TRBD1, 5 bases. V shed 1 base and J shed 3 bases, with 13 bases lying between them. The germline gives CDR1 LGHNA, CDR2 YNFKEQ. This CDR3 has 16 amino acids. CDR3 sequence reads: CASSQVGEGINQPQHF. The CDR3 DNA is TGTGCCAGCAGCCAAGTCGGTGAGGGGATCAATCAGCCCCAGCATTTT.

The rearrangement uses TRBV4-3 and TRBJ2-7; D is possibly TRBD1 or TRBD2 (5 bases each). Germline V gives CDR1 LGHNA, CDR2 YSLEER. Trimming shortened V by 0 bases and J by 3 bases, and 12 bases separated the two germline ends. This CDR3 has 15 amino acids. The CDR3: CASSQDGTENYEQYF. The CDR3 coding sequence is TGCGCCAGCAGCCAAGATGGGACGGAAAACTACGAGCAGTACTTC.

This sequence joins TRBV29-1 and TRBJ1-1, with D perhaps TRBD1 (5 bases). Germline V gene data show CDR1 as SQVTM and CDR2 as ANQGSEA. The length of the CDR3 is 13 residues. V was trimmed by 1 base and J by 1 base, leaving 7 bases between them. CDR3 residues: CSVEVQGNTEAFF. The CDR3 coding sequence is TGCAGCGTTGAAGTGCAGGGGAACACTGAAGCTTTCTTT.

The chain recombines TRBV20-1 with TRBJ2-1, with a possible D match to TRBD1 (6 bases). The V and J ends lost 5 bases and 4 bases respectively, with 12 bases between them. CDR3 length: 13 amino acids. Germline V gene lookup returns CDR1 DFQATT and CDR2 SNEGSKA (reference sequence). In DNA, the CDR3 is TGCAGTGCTGGGGTAGGGGGATACAATGAGCAGTTCTTC. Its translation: CSAGVGGYNEQFF.

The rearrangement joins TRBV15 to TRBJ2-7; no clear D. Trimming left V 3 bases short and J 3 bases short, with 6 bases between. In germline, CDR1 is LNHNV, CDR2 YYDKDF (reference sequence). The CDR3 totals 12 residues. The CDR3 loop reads CATSSDDYEQYF. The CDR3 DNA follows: TGTGCCACCAGCAGCGACGACTACGAGCAGTACTTC. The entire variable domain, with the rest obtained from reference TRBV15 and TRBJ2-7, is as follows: DAMVIQNPRYQVTQFGKPVTLSCSQTLNHNVMYWYQQKSSQAPKLLFHYYDKDFNNEADTPDNFQSRRPNTSFCFLDIRSPGLGDTAMYLCATSSDDYEQYFGPGTRLTVT.

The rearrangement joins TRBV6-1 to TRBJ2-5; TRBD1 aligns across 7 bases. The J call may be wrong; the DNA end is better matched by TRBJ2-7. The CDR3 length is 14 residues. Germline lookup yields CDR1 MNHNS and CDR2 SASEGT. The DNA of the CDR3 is TGTGCCAGCAGTGTAGGGGACAGCACCTACGAGCAGTACTTC. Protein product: CASSVGDSTYEQYF.

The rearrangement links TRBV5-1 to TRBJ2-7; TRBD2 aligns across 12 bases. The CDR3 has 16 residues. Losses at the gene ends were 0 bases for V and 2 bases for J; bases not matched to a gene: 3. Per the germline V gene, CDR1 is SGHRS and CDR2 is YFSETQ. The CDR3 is CASSLELAGGAYEQYF. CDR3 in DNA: TGCGCCAGCAGCTTGGAACTAGCGGGGGGAGCCTACGAGCAGTACTTC. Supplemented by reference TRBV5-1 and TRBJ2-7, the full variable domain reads KAGVTQTPRYLIKTRGQQVTLSCSPISGHRSVSWYQQTPGQGLQFLFEYFSETQRNKGNFPGRFSGRQFSNSRSEMNVSTLELGDSALYLCASSLELAGGAYEQYFGPGTRLTVT.

The DNA of the CDR3 is TGCAGTGCGAGACGGACGATCTACAATGAGCAGTTCTTC. Its translation: CSARRTIYNEQFF. V usage is TRBV20-1 and J usage is TRBJ2-1, with D uncertain. Germline V gene lookup returns CDR1 DFQATT and CDR2 SNEGSKA (reference sequence). V was cut by 6 bases and J by 3 bases, with 12 bases left in between. The CDR3 is made up of 13 amino acids.

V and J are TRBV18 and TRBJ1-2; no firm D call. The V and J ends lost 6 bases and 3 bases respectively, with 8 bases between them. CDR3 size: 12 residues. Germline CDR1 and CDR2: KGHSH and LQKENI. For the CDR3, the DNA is TGTGCCAGCTCGGACGGATACTATGGCTACACCTTC. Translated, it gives CASSDGYYGYTF. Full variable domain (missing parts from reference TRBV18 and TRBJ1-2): NAGVMQNPRHLVRRRGQEARLRCSPMKGHSHVYWYRQLPEEGLKFMVYLQKENIIDESGMPKERFSAEFPKEGPSILRIQQVVRGDSAAYFCASSDGYYGYTFGSGTRLTVV.

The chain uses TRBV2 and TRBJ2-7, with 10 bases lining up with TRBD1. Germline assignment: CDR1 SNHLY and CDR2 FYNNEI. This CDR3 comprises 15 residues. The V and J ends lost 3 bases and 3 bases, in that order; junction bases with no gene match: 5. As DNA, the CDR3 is TGTGCCAGCAGTGAGTCCGGGACAGGGGTCTACGAGCAGTACTTC. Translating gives CASSESGTGVYEQYF. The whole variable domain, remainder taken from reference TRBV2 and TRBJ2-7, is EPEVTQTPSHQVTQMGQEVILRCVPISNHLYFYWYRQILGQKVEFLVSFYNNEISEKSEIFDDQFSVERPDGSNFTLKIRSTKLEDSAMYFCASSESGTGVYEQYFGPGTRLTVT.

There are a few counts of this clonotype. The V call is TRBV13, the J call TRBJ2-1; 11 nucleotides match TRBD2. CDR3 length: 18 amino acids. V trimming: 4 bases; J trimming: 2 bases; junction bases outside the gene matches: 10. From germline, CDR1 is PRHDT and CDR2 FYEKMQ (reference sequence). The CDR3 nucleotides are TGTGCCAGCAGCTCGACGGGAGCTAGCGGGGGGCCCTACAATGAGCAGTTCTTC. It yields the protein CASSSTGASGGPYNEQFF.

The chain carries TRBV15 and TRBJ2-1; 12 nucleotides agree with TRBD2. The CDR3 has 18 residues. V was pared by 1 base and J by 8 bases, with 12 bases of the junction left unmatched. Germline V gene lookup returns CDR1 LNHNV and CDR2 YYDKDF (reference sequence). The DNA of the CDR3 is TGTGCCACCAGCAGAGGGATGGCTAGCGGGGGGGCTGACGATGAGCAGTTCTTC. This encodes CATSRGMASGGADDEQFF.